The rows below give T cell receptor beta chains drawn from one sample of a study of long-term antiretroviral therapy in people with HIV. Profiled with immunoSEQ multiplex PCR; TCRdb holds only in-frame clones, not every one. This sample carries 25,000 to 40,000 clones, 90% to 97% of them seen once, and the ten largest clones take 2.4%. The material sequenced was unsorted PBMCs, taken 6.6 years after starting antiretroviral therapy. The receptors shown here come from a man aged 25-40 years with HIV. Both conserved end residues are part of each CDR3. The D gene is left open where the match is weak. Clone size appears in some rows only: once, few, many, or a class for an expanded clone.

clone size	D gene	V gene	J gene	CDR3 DNA	CDR3 protein
NA	NA	TRBV5-8	TRBJ2-6	TGTGCCAGCAGCAGGCCCGTCTCTGGGGCCAACGTCCTGACTTTC	CASSRPVSGANVLTF
NA	NA	TRBV27	TRBJ2-7	TGTGCCAGCAGTTTCCGGCCCTGGGCCTACGAGCAGTACTTC	CASSFRPWAYEQYF
NA	NA	TRBV29-1	TRBJ2-3	TGCAGCGTTGAAGAGGGGGTGGGGGCATCAGATACGCAGTATTTT	CSVEEGVGASDTQYF
NA	TRBD1	TRBV6-1	TRBJ2-6	TGTGCCAGCAGTGAATGGGGACAGGCCTACTCTGGGGCCAACGTCCTGACTTTC	CASSEWGQAYSGANVLTF
NA	NA	TRBV7-6	TRBJ1-3	TGTGCCAGCAGCTTAGGCGGTGGCCCTGGAAACACCATATATTTT	CASSLGGGPGNTIYF
NA	NA	TRBV19	TRBJ1-6	TGTGCCAGTAGTATAGGGCGCCAGCAGGATTCACCCCTCCACTTT	CASSIGRQQDSPLHF
NA	NA	TRBV4-3	TRBJ2-2	TGCGCCAGCAGCCCCGGACCTGGGGATCCCGGGGAGCTGTTTTTT	CASSPGPGDPGELFF
NA	NA	TRBV6-1	TRBJ2-4	TGTGCCAGCAGGCAGGAGGACATTCAGTACTTC	CASRQEDIQYF
once	NA	TRBV5-5	TRBJ1-5	TGTGCCAGCAGCCGATGGGACAGCAATCAGCCCCAGCATTTT	CASSRWDSNQPQHF
NA	TRBD1	TRBV4-3	TRBJ1-2	TGCGCCAGCAGCCAAGAGACAGGGACTAACTATGGCTACACCTTC	CASSQETGTNYGYTF
once	NA	TRBV29-1	TRBJ2-7	TGCAGCGTTGAAGTTAGAACTTTTCGGGGTTCCTACGAGCAGTACTTC	CSVEVRTFRGSYEQYF
NA	TRBD2	TRBV19	TRBJ2-2	TGTGCCAGTAATTCACTAGCGGGGGGCAGGGATACCGGGGAGCTGTTTTTT	CASNSLAGGRDTGELFF
NA	TRBD2	TRBV7-6	TRBJ2-3	TGTGCCAGCAGCTTGGGCAGCGGGGGGGGGACAGATACGCAGTATTTT	CASSLGSGGGTDTQYF
once	TRBD2	TRBV15	TRBJ2-1	TGTGCCACCAGCAGTCCGGGACTAAATAATGAGCAGTTCTTC	CATSSPGLNNEQFF
once	NA	TRBV7-9	TRBJ1-2	TGTGCCAGCAGCTTAGATGGGTCCAATGGCTACACCTTC	CASSLDGSNGYTF
NA	NA	TRBV4-1	TRBJ1-2	TGCGCCAGCAGCCAAGTTCAGGTTGGACTTTTCTATGGCTACACCTTC	CASSQVQVGLFYGYTF
NA	NA	TRBV4-3	TRBJ2-1	TGCGCCAGCAGCCAGGCCATACTAGATGAGCAGTTCTTC	CASSQAILDEQFF
NA	NA	TRBV7-9	TRBJ1-2	TGTGCCAGCAGCTTAGCGGCAGGAGCCGCGAGTGGCTACACCTTC	CASSLAAGAASGYTF
NA	NA	TRBV4-1	TRBJ2-2	TGCGCCAGCAGCCAAGGGCGGACCGGGGAGCTGTTTTTT	CASSQGRTGELFF
few	NA	TRBV2	TRBJ2-5	TGTGCCAGCAGTGATCAGTCCGGACAAGAGACCCAGTACTTC	CASSDQSGQETQYF
NA	NA	TRBV9	TRBJ2-7	TGTGCCAGCAGCGTAGGCGTGGACTCCTACGAGCAGTACTTC	CASSVGVDSYEQYF
NA	NA	TRBV4-3	TRBJ2-1	TGCGCCAGCAGCCAACTCTGGAGCGCATCCTACAATGAGCAGTTCTTC	CASSQLWSASYNEQFF
NA	TRBD1	TRBV10-3	TRBJ2-5	TGTGCCATCAGCCCCCGGGACAGGATTTTCGAGGAGACCCAGTACTTC	CAISPRDRIFEETQYF
NA	NA	TRBV5-5	TRBJ1-6	TGTGCCAGCAGCTTCGGACCACTGCGGGGCTCACCCCTCCACTTT	CASSFGPLRGSPLHF
NA	TRBD1	TRBV6-1	TRBJ2-7	TGTGCCAGCAGTGAACCCCGGGACAGGGGGACCTTTGTGAGAAACGAGCAGTACTTC	CASSEPRDRGTFVRNEQYF
once	TRBD1	TRBV6-8	TRBJ2-2	TGTGCCAGCAGTCCCACAGGGGTCACCGGGGAGCTGTTTTTT	CASSPTGVTGELFF
NA	TRBD2	TRBV7-8	TRBJ2-7	TGTGCCAGCAGCCTGTGGGGGGGGAGTTCGTCGGTCGACGAGCAGTACTTC	CASSLWGGSSSVDEQYF
NA	NA	TRBV18	TRBJ1-2	TGTGCCAGCTCACCGGAACAGGGAAGGGGAGACTATGGCTACACCTTC	CASSPEQGRGDYGYTF
NA	NA	TRBV15	TRBJ2-6	TGTGCCACCAGCAGAGATTTGGGTTCCGGGGCCAACGTCCTGACTTTC	CATSRDLGSGANVLTF
few	NA	TRBV7-7	TRBJ1-6	TGTGCTCGACAGGACTCTTTCCCCAGTTCACCCCTCCACTTT	CARQDSFPSSPLHF
NA	TRBD1	TRBV5-1	TRBJ1-1	TGCGCCAGCAGGCTCACAGGGGGCCTCACTGAAGCTTTCTTT	CASRLTGGLTEAFF
once	NA	TRBV19	TRBJ2-3	TGTGCCAGTAGCCACTCGGTCTCCCTAGATACGCAGTATTTT	CASSHSVSLDTQYF
NA	NA	TRBV27	TRBJ2-7	TGTGCCAGCAGTTTATATCAGGGCAGCTCCTACGAGCAGTACTTC	CASSLYQGSSYEQYF
NA	NA	TRBV11-2	TRBJ1-4	TGTGCCAGCAGCTTAGATGGATCCCCTGAGCGAAAGCTTTTT	CASSLDGSPERKLF
NA	NA	TRBV28	TRBJ2-3	TGTGCCAGCAGTCGTAGCACAGATACGCAGTATTTT	CASSRSTDTQYF
NA	NA	TRBV11-2	TRBJ1-3	TGTGCCAGCAGCTTGTCTCCCTCGGGAAACACCATATATTTT	CASSLSPSGNTIYF
NA	NA	TRBV5-1	TRBJ1-2	TGCGCCAGCAGTTCGGCGCAGGCTAACTATGGCTACACCTTC	CASSSAQANYGYTF
NA	TRBD1	TRBV2	TRBJ1-2	TGTGCCAGCAGTGAACGGAGGGGGCAAGACTATGGCTACACCTTC	CASSERRGQDYGYTF
NA	NA	TRBV9	TRBJ2-7	TGTGCCAGCAGCGATGACTTGAACGAGCAGTACTTC	CASSDDLNEQYF
NA	TRBD1	TRBV10-2	TRBJ2-1	TGCGCCAGCAGTGAACAGGGGGACTCCTACAATGAGCAGTTCTTC	CASSEQGDSYNEQFF
NA	NA	TRBV6-1	TRBJ1-3	TGTGCCAGCAGTGAGTTGACGCATTTCCTCTCTGGAAACACCATATATTTT	CASSELTHFLSGNTIYF
NA	TRBD1	TRBV7-8	TRBJ2-7	TGTGCCAGCAGCTTCGACAGGGCCGGCTACGAGCAGTACTTC	CASSFDRAGYEQYF
NA	NA	TRBV4-2	TRBJ1-1	TGTGCCAGCAGCCAAGCCTACAGGAATCTAAACACTGAAGCTTTCTTT	CASSQAYRNLNTEAFF
NA	NA	TRBV9	TRBJ1-6	TGTGCCAGCAGCGTGTCCTCCTATAATTCACCCCTCCACTTT	CASSVSSYNSPLHF
NA	NA	TRBV2	TRBJ1-2	TGTGCCAGCACCGAACAGGGCGGCGTGTTAGGTGGCTACACCTTC	CASTEQGGVLGGYTF
NA	NA	TRBV18	TRBJ2-7	TGTGCCAGCTCACCAGCGGGCGCGGTATCCGAGCAGTACTTC	CASSPAGAVSEQYF
NA	NA	TRBV5-1	TRBJ1-2	TGCGCCAGCAGCCACCCCCGGGAGGGCGAATATGGCTACACCTTC	CASSHPREGEYGYTF
NA	TRBD2	TRBV5-1	TRBJ2-7	TGCGCCAGCAGCTTGTCGGGGGGGTACGAGCAGTACTTC	CASSLSGGYEQYF
NA	NA	TRBV7-9	TRBJ2-5	TGTGCCAGCAGCTTAGCTGAAGAGACCCAGTACTTC	CASSLAEETQYF
once	TRBD2	TRBV4-1	TRBJ2-7	TGCGCCAGCAGCCAAGATCAACTAGCGGGCGTCTACGAGCAGTACTTC	CASSQDQLAGVYEQYF
NA	NA	TRBV27	TRBJ2-1	TGTGCCAGCAGCCCAGGGTCGGGTTGGCAGTACAATGAGCAGTTCTTC	CASSPGSGWQYNEQFF
NA	NA	TRBV6-1	TRBJ1-2	TGTGCCAGTTGGAACTATGGCTACACCTTC	CASWNYGYTF
NA	NA	TRBV25-1	TRBJ1-4	TGTGCCAGCAAGGAGAATGAAAAACTGTTTTTT	CASKENEKLFF
NA	NA	TRBV14	TRBJ2-7	TGTGCCAGCAGCCCTCCGAGTTCCTACGAGCAGTACTTC	CASSPPSSYEQYF
NA	TRBD2	TRBV6-5	TRBJ2-5	TGTGCCAGCAGTTTCCTGGCGGGGGGCCTAGAGACCCAGTACTTC	CASSFLAGGLETQYF
NA	NA	TRBV18	TRBJ2-1	TGTGCCAGCTCACCACCGGCTACGTACAATGAGCAGTTCTTC	CASSPPATYNEQFF
NA	NA	TRBV27	TRBJ2-5	TGTGCCAGCAGTTTATTCGTAGCAGGAGAGACCCAGTACTTC	CASSLFVAGETQYF